These T cell receptor beta chains were read from a single sample in a study of CD8 T cells in ankylosing spondylitis. One entry per CDR3 protein results from TCRdb running MiXCR on the 5' RACE reads. The table records roughly 670,000 distinct CDR3 sequences, around 20% of them present only once. The specimen was blood, either unsorted or a sorted T cell fraction (not recorded which). All receptors come from a male donor with ankylosing spondylitis. CDR3s include the opening cysteine and the closing phenylalanine or tryptophan. The D gene is left open where the match is weak. Only some rows state a clone size, as once, few, many or a class for expanded clones.

.,TRBD1,TRBJ2-2,TRBV5-1,TGCGCCAGCAGCTTGGCCTCGGGACAGTACACCGGGGAGCTGTTTTTT,CASSLASGQYTGELFF
.,.,TRBJ1-2,TRBV30,TGTGCCTGGACGGGGGGAAACTATGGCTACACCTTC,CAWTGGNYGYTF
few,TRBD2,TRBJ2-3,TRBV4-2,TGTGCCAGCAGCCATGGGACTAGCGCCGATACGCAGTATTTT,CASSHGTSADTQYF
many,TRBD1,TRBJ2-5,TRBV6-1,TGTGCCAGCAGGGGCCGGAATATGGACAGGACCCAAGAGACCCAGTACTTC,CASRGRNMDRTQETQYF
.,TRBD2,TRBJ2-1,TRBV29-1,TGCAGCGTTGACGGAGCGGGGGAGCCCAATGAGCAGTTCTTC,CSVDGAGEPNEQFF
.,.,TRBJ2-7,TRBV7-2,TGTGCCAGCATAAACCAAGGGGGGAGAAAGGGCGAGCAGTACTTC,CASINQGGRKGEQYF
.,.,TRBJ2-5,TRBV7-8,TGTGCCAGCAGCTTGGGGTTGGCGACCCAGTACTTC,CASSLGLATQYF
few,.,TRBJ2-3,TRBV5-5,TGTGCCAGCAGCCCCTGGGACCCCCGCACAGATACGCAGTATTTT,CASSPWDPRTDTQYF
.,.,TRBJ2-1,TRBV15,TGTGCCACCAGCAGAGACTATGGGACTTCCAACAATGAGCAGTTCTTC,CATSRDYGTSNNEQFF
few,.,TRBJ2-5,TRBV3-1,TGTGCCAGCAGTAAGGGGCGCCAACAAGAGACCCAGTACTTC,CASSKGRQQETQYF
few,.,TRBJ1-1,TRBV5-1,TGTGCCAGCAGTTTGCCGGGAGTCTCTGAAGCTTTCTTT,CASSLPGVSEAFF
.,.,TRBJ2-5,TRBV3-1,TGTGCCAGCAGCCTGCGACAGGCTTTGGAGACCCAGTACTTC,CASSLRQALETQYF
.,.,TRBJ1-1,TRBV20-1,TGCAGTGCTAGAGATGGGTCAGGGGTTGATTGGAACACTGAAGCTTTCTTT,CSARDGSGVDWNTEAFF
.,TRBD1,TRBJ2-7,TRBV29-1,TGCAGCGTTGAAGGGACAGGGGAGGTATACGAGCAGTACTTC,CSVEGTGEVYEQYF
.,.,TRBJ2-6,TRBV20-1,TGCAGTGCGCTGATTAGCTCTGGGGCCAACGTCCTGACTTTC,CSALISSGANVLTF
.,TRBD2,TRBJ2-1,TRBV29-1,TGCAGCGTTGAGTGGCTAGCGGGGAGCTCCTACAATGAGCAGTTCTTC,CSVEWLAGSSYNEQFF
.,.,TRBJ2-3,TRBV29-1,TGCAGCGTTGAAGACGCTGAGGCCACAGATACGCAGTATTTT,CSVEDAEATDTQYF
.,.,TRBJ1-1,TRBV12-3/TRBV12-4,TGTGCCAGCAGTCGTCTGGCGGCGGCTGAAGCTTTCTTT,CASSRLAAAEAFF
.,TRBD1,TRBJ1-3,TRBV4-2,TGTGCCAGCAGCCAAGACCCCGACAGGGTTGGTTCTGGAAACACCATATATTTT,CASSQDPDRVGSGNTIYF
many,.,TRBJ2-1,TRBV7-9,TGTGCCAGCAGCTTAGGGGCAGGGAACTACAATGAGCAGTTCTTC,CASSLGAGNYNEQFF
.,.,TRBJ2-1,TRBV25-1,TGTGCCAGCAGTGAATATTTTGATGAGCAGTTCTTC,CASSEYFDEQFF
.,TRBD2,TRBJ2-6,TRBV12-3/TRBV12-4,TGTGCCAGCAGGCCAGCGGGGAAGGCGATCTCTGGGGCCAACGTCCTGACTTTC,CASRPAGKAISGANVLTF
few,TRBD2,TRBJ2-7,TRBV9,TGTGCCAACAGGGACGAGCGGGGGGGTAGTTACGAGCAGTACTTC,CANRDERGGSYEQYF
few,.,TRBJ2-6,TRBV5-1,TGCGCCAGCAGCCGGGAACCCTCTGGGGCCAACGTCCTGACTTTC,CASSREPSGANVLTF
.,.,TRBJ1-4,TRBV4-2,TGTGCCAGCAGCCAAGACAACGGGGAAGGACTGTTTTTT,CASSQDNGEGLFF
few,.,TRBJ1-2,TRBV12-3/TRBV12-4,TGTGCCAGCAGTTCACTCAACAGGGCGCTTACTTATGGCTACACCTTC,CASSSLNRALTYGYTF
few,TRBD2,TRBJ2-2,TRBV7-8,TGTGCCAGCAGCTTAGTAGGCGGGAGGGGCGTAACCGGGGAGCTGTTTTTT,CASSLVGGRGVTGELFF
.,.,TRBJ1-4,TRBV2,TGTGCCAGCAGACCCGACACGTCTGCAAATAAGTTTTTT,CASRPDTSANKFF
.,.,TRBJ2-7,TRBV10-1,TGCGCCAGCAGTGAGGTTCCGGGACAAATAAACGAGCAGTACTTC,CASSEVPGQINEQYF
few,.,TRBJ1-5,TRBV20-1,TGCAGTATCACCCAGGGTGGGCCCCAGCATTTT,CSITQGGPQHF
few,.,TRBJ1-5,TRBV12-3/TRBV12-4,TGTGCCAGCAGACGCTGGGGGGCGCGCGGCAATCAGCCCCAGCATTTT,CASRRWGARGNQPQHF
few,.,TRBJ2-7,TRBV10-3,TGTGCCATCATGGCCGGCCCGATTACCGGGGTCTACGAGCAGTACTTC,CAIMAGPITGVYEQYF
.,.,TRBJ1-1,TRBV29-1,TGCAGCGTAGACAGGACTGAAGCTTTCTTT,CSVDRTEAFF
.,TRBD1,TRBJ2-4,TRBV7-8,TGTGCCAGCAGCACCATTATGGGGCAGGGGGACATTCAGTACTTC,CASSTIMGQGDIQYF
once,.,TRBJ2-5,TRBV2,TGTGCCAGCAGTGAAGCGCAGTCGGCCTGGTACTTC,CASSEAQSAWYF